The next 3 T cell receptor beta chains were all read from a single sample in a study of T cell repertoires in cytomegalovirus infection. One entry per CDR3 protein results from TCRdb running MiXCR on the reads. The sample lists some 700,000 distinct CDR3 sequences; 35% were seen once. Sequenced input: PBMCs. These receptors originate from a human donor in good health (CMV status not recorded). Some clones in this sample may be carry-over from other donors' samples.

V is TRBV19 and J is TRBJ1-5; no firm D call. This CDR3 has 11 amino acids. Germline lookup yields CDR1 LNHDA and CDR2 SQIVND (reference sequence). CDR3 region: CASGESQPQHF. In DNA form, the CDR3 reads TGTGCGAGTGGGGAGAGTCAGCCCCAGCATTTT.

In this sample, this clonotype turned up a few times. The gene calls are TRBV6-1 and TRBJ2-5; 11 positions match TRBD2. The V gene's germline CDR1 is MNHNS and CDR2 SASEGT. V trimming: 7 bases; J trimming: 0 bases; junction bases outside the gene matches: 7. CDR3 size: 16 residues. DNA for the CDR3: TGTGCCAGCACCGGGACTAGCGGCGTAAACCAAGAGACCCAGTACTTC. Its translation is CASTGTSGVNQETQYF.

This clonotype came up once. V gene TRBV20-1 combines with J gene TRBJ2-1; 10 positions agree with TRBD2. This CDR3 is built from 18 residues. Germline-derived CDR1 and CDR2 are DFQATT and SNEGSKA (reference sequence). Unmatched junction bases numbered 17, after V lost 4 bases and J lost 5 bases. The DNA of the CDR3 is TGCAGTGCTATCGGCGTGGGCGAACTAGCGGGGACTCACAATGAGCAGTTCTTC. Protein product: CSAIGVGELAGTHNEQFF.